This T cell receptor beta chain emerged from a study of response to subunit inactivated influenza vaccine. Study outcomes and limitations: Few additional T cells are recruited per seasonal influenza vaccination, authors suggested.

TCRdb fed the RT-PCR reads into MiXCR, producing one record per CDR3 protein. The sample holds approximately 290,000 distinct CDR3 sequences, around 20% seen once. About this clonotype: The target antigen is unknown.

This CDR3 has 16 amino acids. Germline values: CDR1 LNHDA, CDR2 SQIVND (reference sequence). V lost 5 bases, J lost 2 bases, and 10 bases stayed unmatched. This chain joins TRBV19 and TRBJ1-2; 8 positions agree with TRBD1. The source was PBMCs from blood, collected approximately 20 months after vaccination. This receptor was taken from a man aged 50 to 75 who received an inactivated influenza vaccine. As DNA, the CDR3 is TGTGCCAGTAGTTCATCACCAGGGGGCCTGAACTATGGCTACACCTTC. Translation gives CASSSSPGGLNYGYTF.